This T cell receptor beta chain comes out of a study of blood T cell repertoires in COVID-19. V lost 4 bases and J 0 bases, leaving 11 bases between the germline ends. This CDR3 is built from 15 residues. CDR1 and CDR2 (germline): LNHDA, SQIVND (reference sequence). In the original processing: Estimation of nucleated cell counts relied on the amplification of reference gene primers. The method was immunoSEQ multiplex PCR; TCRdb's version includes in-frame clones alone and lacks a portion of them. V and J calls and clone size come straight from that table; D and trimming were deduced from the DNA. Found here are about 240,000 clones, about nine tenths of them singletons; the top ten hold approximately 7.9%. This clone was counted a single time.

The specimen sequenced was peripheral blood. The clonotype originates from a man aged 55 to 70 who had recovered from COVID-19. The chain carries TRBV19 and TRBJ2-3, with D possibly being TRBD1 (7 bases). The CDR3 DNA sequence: TGTGCCAGTAGTAGGAGGGGGCCTAGCACAGATACGCAGTATTTT. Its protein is CASSRRGPSTDTQYF.